Each of the 10 T cell receptor beta chains below was sequenced from the same sample in a study of CD8 T cells in Susac syndrome. RNA in amounts of roughly 0.5 to 1 ug was reverse transcribed with random hexamers. TCRdb ran MiXCR on the immunoSEQ multiplex PCR reads and lists one entry per CDR3 protein. The sample has 100,000 to 150,000 distinct CDR3 sequences, 75% to 90% seen once. Sequenced material: CD8+ T cells from PBMCs. Receptor source: a human donor with multiple sclerosis.

This sequence joins TRBV27 and TRBJ2-7, with D maybe TRBD2 (6 bases). The CDR3 runs to 12 residues. Per the germline V gene, CDR1 is MNHEY and CDR2 is SMNVEV (reference sequence). Between the trimmed V and J ends, which lost 4 bases and 4 bases, there was a span of 8 bases. Here the CDR3 reads CASSYAGYEQYF. The CDR3 nucleotides read TGTGCCAGCAGTTACGCGGGATACGAGCAGTACTTC.

This chain links TRBV29-1 with TRBJ2-1, with 9 bases matching TRBD2. Germline lookup yields CDR1 SQVTM and CDR2 ANQGSEA. The trim removed 3 bases at V and 4 bases at J, leaving 13 bases unmatched. The CDR3 totals 17 residues. CDR3 nucleotide sequence: TGCAGCGTTGACGGGCTAGCGGGACTAAACGATTACAATGAGCAGTTCTTC. Translating it yields CSVDGLAGLNDYNEQFF.

This clonotype was detected only a few times. The chain carries TRBV6-1 and TRBJ2-2; 8 positions match TRBD1. Germline CDR1 is MNHNS and CDR2 is SASEGT. The V segment lost 8 bases and the J segment 5 bases; nucleotides outside the gene matches: 16. CDR3 size: 17 residues. CDR3 protein: CASEIIGTGGRTGELFF. For the CDR3, the DNA is TGTGCCAGCGAAATTATCGGGACAGGAGGACGGACCGGGGAGCTGTTTTTT.

This clonotype was recorded a few times. This chain links TRBV4-1 with TRBJ2-2; TRBD1 or TRBD2 may be the D gene (6 bases each). In germline, CDR1 is MGHRA, CDR2 YSYEKL. The CDR3 is 14 amino acids. V gave up 2 bases and J gave up 6 bases, with 10 bases separating them. The CDR3 protein is CASSQRGAAGELFF. CDR3 in DNA: TGCGCCAGCAGCCAAAGGGGGGCGGCCGGGGAGCTGTTTTTT.

The chain recombines TRBV30 with TRBJ2-1; possible D gene TRBD1, 5 bases. The V and J ends lost 5 bases and 6 bases respectively, with 20 bases between them. Per the germline V gene, CDR1 is GTSNPN and CDR2 is SVGIG (reference sequence). This CDR3 spans 15 amino acids. CDR3 in DNA: TGTGCCTGGGCCAGGGATATATCAACGGCCAATGAGCAGTTCTTC. Its translation is CAWARDISTANEQFF. The full variable domain, completed using reference TRBV30 and TRBJ2-1, is SQTIHQWPATLVQPVGSPLSLECTVEGTSNPNLYWYRQAAGRGLQLLFYSVGIGQISSEVPQNLSASRPQDRQFILSSKKLLLSDSGFYLCAWARDISTANEQFFGPGTRLTVL.

This clonotype was seen more than once but under ten times. J is TRBJ2-6 and V is TRBV25-1; TRBD1 or TRBD2 may be the D gene (5 bases each). CDR3 length: 15 residues. Trimming removed 2 bases at V and 2 bases at J, with 7 bases between. Looked up from germline, CDR1 is MGHDK and CDR2 is SYGVNS. This CDR3 reads CASSEGGTGANVLTF. The CDR3, as DNA: TGTGCCAGCAGTGAAGGGGGTACTGGGGCCAACGTCCTGACTTTC.

The chain joins TRBV20-1 to TRBJ2-1; 16 nucleotides match TRBD2. Germline values: CDR1 DFQATT, CDR2 SNEGSKA (reference sequence). The CDR3 extends over 21 amino acids. V lost 3 bases and J lost 5; bases outside the gene matches: 19. This CDR3 is CSARPPRGLAGGKHRNNEQFF. The DNA for the CDR3 is TGCAGTGCTAGGCCCCCTAGGGGACTAGCGGGAGGGAAACACCGTAACAATGAGCAGTTCTTC.

The rearrangement uses TRBV19 and TRBJ1-2; maybe TRBD1 (5 bases). V lost 5 bases to trimming and J lost 4 bases, with 11 bases between them. Germline CDR1 reads LNHDA; CDR2 reads SQIVND (reference sequence). The length of the CDR3 is 13 residues. In DNA form, the CDR3 reads TGTGCCAGTAGTCCCGCAGGGACCTATGGCTACACCTTC. This translates into CASSPAGTYGYTF. Looking up the rest from reference TRBV19 and TRBJ1-2 gives the full variable domain: DGGITQSPKYLFRKEGQNVTLSCEQNLNHDAMYWYRQDPGQGLRLIYYSQIVNDFQKGDIAEGYSVSREKKESFPLTVTSAQKNPTAFYLCASSPAGTYGYTFGSGTRLTVV.

The chain joins TRBV5-5 to TRBJ2-7, with D possibly TRBD1 on 5 matching bases. V shed 0 bases and J shed 2 bases, with 6 bases lying between them. Germline-derived CDR1 and CDR2 are SGHKS and YYEKEE (reference sequence). This CDR3 has 13 amino acids. The CDR3 region is CASSLGTPYEQYF. CDR3 nucleotide sequence: TGTGCCAGCAGCTTGGGGACACCCTACGAGCAGTACTTC.

The gene calls are TRBV27 and TRBJ2-6, with D perhaps TRBD2 (5 bases). The CDR3 runs 17 residues. V was cut by 4 bases and J by 0 bases, with 13 bases left in between. The germline CDR1 and CDR2 sequences are MNHEY and SMNVEV (reference sequence). CDR3 loop: CASSYLDSSSGANVLTF. As DNA, the CDR3 is TGTGCCAGCAGTTACTTGGACTCAAGCTCTGGGGCCAACGTCCTGACTTTC.